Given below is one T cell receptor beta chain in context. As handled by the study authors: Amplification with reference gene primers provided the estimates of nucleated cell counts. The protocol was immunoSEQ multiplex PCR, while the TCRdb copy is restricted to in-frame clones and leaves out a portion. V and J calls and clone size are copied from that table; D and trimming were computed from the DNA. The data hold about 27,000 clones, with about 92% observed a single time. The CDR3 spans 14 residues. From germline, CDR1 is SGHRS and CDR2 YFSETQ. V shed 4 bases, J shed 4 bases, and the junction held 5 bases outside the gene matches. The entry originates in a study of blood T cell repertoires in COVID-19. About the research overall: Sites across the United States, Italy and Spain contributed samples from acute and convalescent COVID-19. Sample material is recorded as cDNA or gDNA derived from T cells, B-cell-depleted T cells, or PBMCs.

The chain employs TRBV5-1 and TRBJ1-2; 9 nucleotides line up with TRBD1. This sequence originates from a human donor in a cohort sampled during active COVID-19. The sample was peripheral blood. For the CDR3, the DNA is TGCGCCAGCAGCCCGTCGGGACAGGGCTATGGCTACACCTTC. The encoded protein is CASSPSGQGYGYTF.